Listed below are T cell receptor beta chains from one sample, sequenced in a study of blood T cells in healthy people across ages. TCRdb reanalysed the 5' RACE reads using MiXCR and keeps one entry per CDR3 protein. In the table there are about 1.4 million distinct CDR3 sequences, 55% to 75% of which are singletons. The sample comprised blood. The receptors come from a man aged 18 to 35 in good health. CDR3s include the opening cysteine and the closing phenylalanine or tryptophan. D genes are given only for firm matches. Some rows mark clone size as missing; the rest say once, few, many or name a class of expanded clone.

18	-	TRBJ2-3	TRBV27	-	CASSLSIPWGSRPDTQYF	TGTGCCAGCAGTTTATCAATCCCTTGGGGGAGCCGCCCAGATACGCAGTATTTT
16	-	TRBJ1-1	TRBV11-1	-	CASPLQGREMNTEAFF	TGTGCCAGCCCTCTACAAGGGAGGGAAATGAACACTGAAGCTTTCTTT
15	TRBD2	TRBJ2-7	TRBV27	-	CASCPGLAVYNEQYF	TGTGCCTCGTGCCCCGGACTAGCGGTCTACAATGAGCAGTACTTC
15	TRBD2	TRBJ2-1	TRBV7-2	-	CASSLEAGGDNEQFF	TGTGCCAGCAGCTTAGAGGCGGGGGGGGACAATGAGCAGTTCTTC
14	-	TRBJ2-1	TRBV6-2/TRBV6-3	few	CATTPESSYNEQFF	TGTGCCACCACTCCGGAGAGCTCCTACAATGAGCAGTTCTTC
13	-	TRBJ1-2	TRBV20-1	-	CSARPWRTGGYTF	TGCAGTGCTAGGCCCTGGAGGACGGGGGGCTACACCTTC
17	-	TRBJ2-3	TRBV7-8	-	CASSLATDLMLTDTQYF	TGTGCCAGCAGCTTAGCCACGGACTTGATGCTCACAGATACGCAGTATTTT
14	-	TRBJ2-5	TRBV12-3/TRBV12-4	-	CASSLLSAQETQYF	TGTGCCAGCAGCCTCCTGTCAGCTCAAGAGACCCAGTACTTC
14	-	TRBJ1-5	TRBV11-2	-	CASSLEGPSGYEHF	TGTGCCAGCAGCTTAGAGGGACCTTCGGGCTACGAGCATTTT
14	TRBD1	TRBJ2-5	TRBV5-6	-	CASRSTGGVETQYF	TGTGCCAGCAGAAGCACAGGGGGCGTGGAGACCCAGTACTTC
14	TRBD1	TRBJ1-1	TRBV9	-	CASSAQQGWTEAFF	TGTGCCAGCAGCGCCCAACAGGGGTGGACTGAAGCTTTCTTT
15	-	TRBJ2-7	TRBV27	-	CASSYGIPSSYEQYF	TGTGCCAGCAGTTACGGCATTCCAAGCTCCTACGAGCAGTACTTC
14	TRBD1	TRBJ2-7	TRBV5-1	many	CASSTGTGAYEQYF	TGTGCCAGCAGTACCGGGACAGGGGCCTACGAGCAGTACTTC
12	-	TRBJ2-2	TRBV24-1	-	CATSDSGRELFF	TGTGCCACCAGTGACTCAGGGAGGGAGCTGTTTTTT
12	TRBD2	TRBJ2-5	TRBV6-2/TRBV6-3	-	CASSYAPGTMYF	TGTGCCAGCAGTTACGCCCCCGGGACTATGTACTTC
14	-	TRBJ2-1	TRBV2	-	CASSHIPQIGEQFF	TGTGCCAGCAGCCATATCCCGCAAATCGGTGAGCAGTTCTTC
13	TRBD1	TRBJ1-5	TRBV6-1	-	CASDRVSNQPQHF	TGTGCCAGCGACAGGGTTAGCAATCAGCCCCAGCATTTT
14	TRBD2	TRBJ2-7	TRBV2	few	CASNQAGARGEQYF	TGTGCCAGCAACCAAGCGGGGGCTCGGGGCGAGCAGTACTTC
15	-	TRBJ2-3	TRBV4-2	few	CASSQGGPSTDTQYF	TGTGCCAGCAGCCAAGGCGGCCCCAGCACAGATACGCAGTATTTT
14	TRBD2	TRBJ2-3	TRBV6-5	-	CASSYRLSGGTQYF	TGTGCCAGCAGTTACCGGCTATCGGGGGGTACGCAGTATTTT
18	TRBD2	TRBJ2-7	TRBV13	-	CASSLASGRAISYNEQYF	TGTGCCAGCAGCTTAGCTAGCGGGAGGGCCATCTCCTACAATGAGCAGTACTTC
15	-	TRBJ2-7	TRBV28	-	CASNTPGHVTYEQYF	TGTGCCAGCAACACCCCGGGACATGTCACCTACGAGCAGTACTTC
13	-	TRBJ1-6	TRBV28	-	CASTDTGNSPLHF	TGTGCCAGCACAGATACTGGTAATTCACCCCTCCACTTT
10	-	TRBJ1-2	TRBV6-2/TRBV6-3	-	CASGHYGYTF	TGTGCCAGCGGCCATTATGGCTACACCTTC
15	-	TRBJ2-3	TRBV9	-	CASSVDGFSTDTQYF	TGTGCCAGCAGCGTAGACGGGTTCAGCACAGATACGCAGTATTTT
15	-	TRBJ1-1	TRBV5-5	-	CASSPPIGLNTEAFF	TGTGCCAGCAGTCCACCCATCGGCCTGAACACTGAAGCTTTCTTT
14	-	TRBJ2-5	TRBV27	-	CASSPLDGEETQYF	TGTGCCAGCAGTCCCTTGGACGGTGAAGAGACCCAGTACTTC
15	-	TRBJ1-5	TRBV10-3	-	CAISESTGLYQPQHF	TGTGCCATCAGTGAGTCGACAGGACTATATCAGCCCCAGCATTTT
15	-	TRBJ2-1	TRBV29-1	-	CSVASRLGSYNEQFF	TGCAGCGTTGCTTCAAGACTAGGTAGTTACAATGAGCAGTTCTTC
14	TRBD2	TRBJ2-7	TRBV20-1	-	CSARAGTRVAEQYF	TGCAGTGCTAGGGCCGGGACTAGGGTCGCCGAGCAGTACTTC
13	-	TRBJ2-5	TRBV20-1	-	CSARLAINNEQYF	TGCAGTGCTAGACTAGCGATCAACAATGAGCAGTACTTC